The sequence of this T cell receptor beta chain was determined in a study of T cell responses to AZD1222 COVID-19 vaccine. Across the whole study: Timing groups of about 4 and about 12 weeks for second doses were pooled.

As regards this clone: Its cognate antigen is unknown.

This CDR3 region has 14 residues. Trimming cost V 6 bases and J 4 bases; bases outside gene matches: 5. CDR1 MNHEY and CDR2 SMNVEV come from the germline V gene (reference sequence). General study findings and limits: Spike as a whole was targeted by vaccine-associated CD4 TCRs, dominant at 160-218 and 743-854. Recipients of AZD1222 seropositive at baseline numbered only 6 or 7.

Clones were sequenced by immunoSEQ multiplex PCR, and TCRdb holds only the in-frame ones, with some missing. The data contain 150,000 to 180,000 clones, around 89% of them singletons. V and J are TRBV27 and TRBJ1-2, with TRBD1 identical over 10 bases. This sample comprised peripheral blood, obtained on day 0 of AZD1222 vaccination. This receptor was identified in an adult in good health. For the CDR3, the DNA is TGTGCCAGCAGCGAGACAGGGGGCGTCTATGGCTACACCTTC. Protein product: CASSETGGVYGYTF.